This record looks at one T cell receptor beta chain sequence and its context. This sample was included in a study of blood T cell repertoires in COVID-19. In the study overall: The study drew acute and convalescent COVID-19 samples from the United States, Italy and Spain. Sources were T cells, B-cell-depleted T cells, or PBMCs; the material itself was cDNA or gDNA.

This CDR3 has 16 residues. Looked up from germline, CDR1 is MNHEY and CDR2 is SMNVEV (reference sequence). V was trimmed by 3 bases and J by 0 bases, leaving 12 bases between them. Per the authors' pipeline: Counts of nucleated cells, estimated from reference gene primer amplification, were obtained. Generated by immunoSEQ multiplex PCR, the TCRdb table keeps only in-frame clones and is missing some. V and J calls and clone size are copied from that table; D and trimming were computed from the DNA. The table lists about 58,000 clones, over 70% of them singletons. The chain uses TRBV27 and TRBJ2-1; D gene unclear. This sequence was found in a human donor in a cohort sampled during active COVID-19. Material for sequencing was peripheral blood. CDR3: CASSFKAASSYNEQFF. In DNA, the CDR3 is TGTGCCAGCAGTTTCAAGGCGGCGAGCTCCTACAATGAGCAGTTCTTC.